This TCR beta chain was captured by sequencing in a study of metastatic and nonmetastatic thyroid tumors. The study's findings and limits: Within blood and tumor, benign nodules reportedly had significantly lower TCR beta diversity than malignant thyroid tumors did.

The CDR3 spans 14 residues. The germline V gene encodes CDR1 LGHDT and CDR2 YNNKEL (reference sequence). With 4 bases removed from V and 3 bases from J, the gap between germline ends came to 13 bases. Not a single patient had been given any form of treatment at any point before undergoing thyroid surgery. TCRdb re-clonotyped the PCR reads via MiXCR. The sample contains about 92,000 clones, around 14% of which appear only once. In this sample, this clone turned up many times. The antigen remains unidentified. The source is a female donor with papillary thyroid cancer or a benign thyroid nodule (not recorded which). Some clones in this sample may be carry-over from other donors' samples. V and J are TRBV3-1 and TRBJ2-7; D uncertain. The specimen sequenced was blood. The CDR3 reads CASSRRSRSYEQYF. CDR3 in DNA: TGTGCCAGCAGCCGCCGGTCCAGGAGCTACGAGCAGTACTTC.